Listed here are 5 T cell receptor beta chains from one sample, sequenced in a study of follicular helper T cells after annual influenza vaccination. Method: immunoSEQ multiplex PCR; TCRdb's copy keeps in-frame clones and lacks some. The sample consists of about 2,100 clones, approximately 84% of them appearing once. The time point denotes: 2015-2016 season, 7 days after influenza vaccination. This specimen was CXCR5+ CD38- circulating T follicular helper cells from blood, taken 7 days after influenza vaccination. Specified subset: circulating Tfh, non-naive CD4+CXCR5+PD-1+ (ICOS+CD38+ or ICOS-CD38-). The receptors originated from an adult who received the influenza vaccine.

The chain joins TRBV28 to TRBJ1-1; the match to TRBD1 covers 7 bases. J gave up 10 bases and V 4 bases, and 6 bases lay outside the gene matches. The CDR3 sequence is 12 residues long. Germline loops: CDR1 MDHEN, CDR2 SYDVKM. As DNA, the CDR3 is TGTGCCAGCAGTTCGACAGGGTTGGTAGCTTTCTTT. Amino acids: CASSSTGLVAFF.

The chain is built from TRBV5-5 and TRBJ1-5; TRBD1 might be the D (5 bases). Trimming took 4 bases from V and 3 from J, leaving 11 bases between them. CDR3 length equals 14 residues. Looked up from germline, CDR1 is SGHKS and CDR2 is YYEKEE (reference sequence). This chain's CDR3 is CASSRDGLNQPQHF. The CDR3 nucleotides read TGTGCCAGCAGCCGGGACGGACTCAATCAGCCCCAGCATTTT.

V and J are TRBV6-1 and TRBJ2-5; tentatively, D is TRBD2 (6 bases). Trimming stripped 0 bases from V and 4 bases from J, with 12 bases between. Germline CDR1 is MNHNS and CDR2 is SASEGT. This CDR3 region has 15 residues. In nucleotides, the CDR3 is TGTGCCAGCAGTGAAGCTTACGGGAGCGGAGAGACCCAGTACTTC. Translation: CASSEAYGSGETQYF.

The chain employs TRBV7-8 and TRBJ2-2; a possible D gene is TRBD2 (6 bases). This CDR3 comprises 14 residues. CDR1 SGHVS and CDR2 FQNEAQ come from the germline V gene. V was clipped by 3 bases and J by 2 bases, with 7 bases between them. CDR3 nucleotides: TGTGCCAGCAGCTTGCGGGAAAACACCGGGGAGCTGTTTTTT. Amino acid sequence: CASSLRENTGELFF.

The chain is built from TRBV28 and TRBJ1-2; the match to TRBD1 covers 11 bases. Germline V CDR1 and CDR2: MDHEN, SYDVKM. This CDR3 spans 14 amino acids. The V gene end was trimmed by 8 bases and the J gene end by 6 bases; junction bases not matched to a gene: 8. CDR3 loop: CASSLRGQGDGYTF. DNA for the CDR3: TGTGCCAGCTCCCTAAGGGGACAGGGGGATGGCTACACCTTC.